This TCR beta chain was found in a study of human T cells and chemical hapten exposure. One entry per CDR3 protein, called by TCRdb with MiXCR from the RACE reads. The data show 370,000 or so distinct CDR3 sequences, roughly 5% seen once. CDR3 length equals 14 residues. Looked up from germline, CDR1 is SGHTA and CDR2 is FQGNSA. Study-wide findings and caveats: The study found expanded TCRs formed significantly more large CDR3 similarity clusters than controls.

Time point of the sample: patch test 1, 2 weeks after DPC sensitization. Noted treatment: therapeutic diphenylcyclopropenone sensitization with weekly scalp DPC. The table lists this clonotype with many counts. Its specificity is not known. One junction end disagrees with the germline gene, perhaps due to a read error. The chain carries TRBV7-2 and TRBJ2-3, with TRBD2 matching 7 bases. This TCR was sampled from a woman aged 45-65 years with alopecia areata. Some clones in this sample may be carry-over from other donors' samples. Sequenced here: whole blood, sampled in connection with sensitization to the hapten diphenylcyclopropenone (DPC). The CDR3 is CASNLHGGTDTQYF. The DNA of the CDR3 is TGTGCCAGCAACTTACACGGGGGGACAGATACGCAGTATTTT. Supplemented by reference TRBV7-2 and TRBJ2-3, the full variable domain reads GAGVSQSPSNKVTEKGKDVELRCDPISGHTALYWYRQSLGQGLEFLIYFQGNSAPDKSGLPSDRFSAERTGGSVSTLTIQRTQQEDSAVYLCASNLHGGTDTQYFGPGTRLTVL.